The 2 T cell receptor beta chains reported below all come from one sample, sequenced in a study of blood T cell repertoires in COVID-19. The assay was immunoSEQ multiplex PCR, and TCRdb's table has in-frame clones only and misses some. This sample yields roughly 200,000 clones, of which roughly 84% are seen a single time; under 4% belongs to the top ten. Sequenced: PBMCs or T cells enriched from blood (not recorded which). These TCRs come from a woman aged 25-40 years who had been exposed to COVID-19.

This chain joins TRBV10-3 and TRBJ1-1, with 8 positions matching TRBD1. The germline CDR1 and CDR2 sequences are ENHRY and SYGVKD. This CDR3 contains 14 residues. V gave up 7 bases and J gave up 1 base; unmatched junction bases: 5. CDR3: CAITLDRGNTEAFF. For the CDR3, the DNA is TGTGCCATCACTTTAGACAGGGGGAACACTGAAGCTTTCTTT.

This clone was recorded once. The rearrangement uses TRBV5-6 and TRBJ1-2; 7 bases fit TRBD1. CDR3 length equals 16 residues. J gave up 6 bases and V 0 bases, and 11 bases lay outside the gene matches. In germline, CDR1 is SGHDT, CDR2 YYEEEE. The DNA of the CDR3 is TGTGCCAGCAGCTTGGACCGGACAGGCAGATGGAATGGCTACACCTTC. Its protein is CASSLDRTGRWNGYTF. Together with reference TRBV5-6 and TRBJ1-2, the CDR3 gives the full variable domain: DAGVTQSPTHLIKTRGQQVTLRCSPKSGHDTVSWYQQALGQGPQFIFQYYEEEERQRGNFPDRFSGHQFPNYSSELNVNALLLGDSALYLCASSLDRTGRWNGYTFGSGTRLTVV.